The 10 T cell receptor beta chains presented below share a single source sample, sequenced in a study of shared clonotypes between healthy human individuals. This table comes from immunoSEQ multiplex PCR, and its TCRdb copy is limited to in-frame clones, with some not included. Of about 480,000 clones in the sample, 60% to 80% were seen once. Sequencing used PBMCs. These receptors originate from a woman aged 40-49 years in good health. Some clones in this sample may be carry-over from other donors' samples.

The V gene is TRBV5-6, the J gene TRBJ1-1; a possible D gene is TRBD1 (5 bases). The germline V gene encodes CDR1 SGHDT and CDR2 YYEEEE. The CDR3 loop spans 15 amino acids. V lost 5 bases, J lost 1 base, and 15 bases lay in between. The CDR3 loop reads CASRPIRGANTEAFF. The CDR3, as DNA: TGTGCCAGCAGACCTATAAGAGGGGCGAACACTGAAGCTTTCTTT.

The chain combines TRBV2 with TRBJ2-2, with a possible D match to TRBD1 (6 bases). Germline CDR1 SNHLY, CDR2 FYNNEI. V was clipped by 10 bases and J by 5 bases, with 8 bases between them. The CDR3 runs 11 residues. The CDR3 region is CATQGTGELFF. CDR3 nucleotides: TGTGCCACACAGGGAACCGGGGAGCTGTTTTTT.

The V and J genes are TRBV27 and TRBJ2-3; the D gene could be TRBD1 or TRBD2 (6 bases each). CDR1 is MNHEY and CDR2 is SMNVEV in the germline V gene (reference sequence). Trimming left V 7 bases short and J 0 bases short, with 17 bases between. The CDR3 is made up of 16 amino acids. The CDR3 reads CASTRGGPGSTDTQYF. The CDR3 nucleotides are TGTGCCAGCACCCGAGGGGGGCCGGGCAGCACAGATACGCAGTATTTT.

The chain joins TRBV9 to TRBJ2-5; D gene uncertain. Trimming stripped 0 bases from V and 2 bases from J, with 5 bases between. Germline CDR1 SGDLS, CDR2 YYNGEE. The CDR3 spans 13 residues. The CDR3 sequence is CASSVEVQETQYF. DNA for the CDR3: TGTGCCAGCAGCGTAGAGGTTCAAGAGACCCAGTACTTC.

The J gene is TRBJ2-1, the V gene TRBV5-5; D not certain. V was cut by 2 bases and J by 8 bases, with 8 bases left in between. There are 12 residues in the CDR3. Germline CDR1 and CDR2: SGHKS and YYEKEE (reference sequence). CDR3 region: CASSLRLYEQFF. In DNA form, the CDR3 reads TGTGCCAGCAGCTTACGGCTCTATGAGCAGTTCTTC.

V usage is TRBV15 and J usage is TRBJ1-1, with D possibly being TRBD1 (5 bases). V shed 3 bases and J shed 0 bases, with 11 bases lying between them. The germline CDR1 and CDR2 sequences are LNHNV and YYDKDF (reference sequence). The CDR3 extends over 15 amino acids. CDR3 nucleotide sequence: TGTGCCACCAGCAGCCTACGGACAATGAACACTGAAGCTTTCTTT. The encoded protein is CATSSLRTMNTEAFF.

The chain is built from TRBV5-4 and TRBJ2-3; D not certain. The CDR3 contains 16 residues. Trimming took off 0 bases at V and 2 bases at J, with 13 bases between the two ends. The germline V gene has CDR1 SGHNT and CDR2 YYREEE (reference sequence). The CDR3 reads CASSLGRATSTDTQYF. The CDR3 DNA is TGTGCCAGCAGCTTGGGTAGGGCTACCTCCACAGATACGCAGTATTTT.

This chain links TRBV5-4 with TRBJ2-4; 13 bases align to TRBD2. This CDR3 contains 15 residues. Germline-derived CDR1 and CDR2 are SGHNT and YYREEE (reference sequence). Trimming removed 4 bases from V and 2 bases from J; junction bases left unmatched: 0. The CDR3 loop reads CASSGTSGTKNIQYF. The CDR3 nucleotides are TGTGCCAGCAGCGGGACTAGCGGGACCAAAAACATTCAGTACTTC.

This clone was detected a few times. CDR3 DNA sequence: TGTGCCAGCAGTTTGGTTAGGACCAATGAGCAGTTCTTC. Encoded protein: CASSLVRTNEQFF. The chain joins TRBV27 to TRBJ2-1; the D is unclear. Trimming left V 3 bases short and J 6 bases short, with 9 bases between. CDR3 length: 13 residues. Germline V CDR1 and CDR2: MNHEY, SMNVEV (reference sequence).

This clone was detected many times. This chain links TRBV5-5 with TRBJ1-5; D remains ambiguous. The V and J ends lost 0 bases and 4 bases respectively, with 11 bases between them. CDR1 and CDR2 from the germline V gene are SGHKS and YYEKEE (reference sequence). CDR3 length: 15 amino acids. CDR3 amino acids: CASSLVVSENQPQHF. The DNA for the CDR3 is TGTGCCAGCAGCTTGGTTGTCAGCGAGAATCAGCCCCAGCATTTT.